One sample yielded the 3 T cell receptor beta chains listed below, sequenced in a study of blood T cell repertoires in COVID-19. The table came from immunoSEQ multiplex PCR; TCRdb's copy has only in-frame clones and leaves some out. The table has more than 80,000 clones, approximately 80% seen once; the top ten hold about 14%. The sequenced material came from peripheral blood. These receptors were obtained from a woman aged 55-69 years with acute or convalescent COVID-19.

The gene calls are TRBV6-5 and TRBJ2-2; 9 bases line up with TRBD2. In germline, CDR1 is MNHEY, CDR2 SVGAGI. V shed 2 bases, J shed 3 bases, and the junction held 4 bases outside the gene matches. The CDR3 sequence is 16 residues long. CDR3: CASSYGGGGDTGELFF. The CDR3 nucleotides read TGTGCCAGCAGTTACGGTGGCGGGGGGGACACCGGGGAGCTGTTTTTT.

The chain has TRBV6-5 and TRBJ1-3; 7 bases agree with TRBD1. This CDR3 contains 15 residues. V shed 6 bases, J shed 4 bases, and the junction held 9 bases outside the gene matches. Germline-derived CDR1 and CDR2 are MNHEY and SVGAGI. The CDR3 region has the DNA TGTGCCAGCAGCCGAGACAGGGACGCCGGAAACACCATATATTTT. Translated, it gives CASSRDRDAGNTIYF.

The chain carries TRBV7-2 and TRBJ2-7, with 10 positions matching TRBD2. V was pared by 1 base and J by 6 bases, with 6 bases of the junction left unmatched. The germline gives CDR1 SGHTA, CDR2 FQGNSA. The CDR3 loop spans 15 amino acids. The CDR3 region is CASSLDGTSVREQYF. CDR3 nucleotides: TGTGCCAGCAGCTTAGACGGGACTAGCGTACGCGAGCAGTACTTC.